This T cell receptor (beta chain) originates from a study of patients and donors after allogeneic stem cell transplantation. Germline trimming cut 1 base from V and 3 bases from J; bases unmatched to any gene: 6. Germline assignment: CDR1 SGHVS and CDR2 FQNEAQ. The CDR3 spans 17 residues. TCRdb recomputed calls from the RT-PCR reads with MiXCR, one row per CDR3 protein. In the table there are 800,000 to 1,000,000 distinct CDR3 sequences, about a sixth of which are singletons. Sequenced sample: blood, either unsorted or a sorted T cell fraction (not recorded which). The clonotype was recovered from a human donor who was either an allogeneic HSCT recipient or a stem cell or donor lymphocyte infusion donor (not recorded which). It is not recorded whose cells these are; they may come from a transplant donor. The gene calls are TRBV7-8 and TRBJ2-3; 11 positions agree with TRBD2. CDR3 protein: CASSLGSSGGATDTQYF. The CDR3 DNA reads as TGTGCCAGCAGCTTAGGTAGTAGCGGGGGGGCGACAGATACGCAGTATTTT. The full variable domain, with the rest looked up from reference TRBV7-8 and TRBJ2-3, is GAGVSQSPRYKVAKRGQDVALRCDPISGHVSLFWYQQALGQGPEFLTYFQNEAQLDKSGLPSDRFFAERPEGSVSTLKIQRTQQEDSAVYLCASSLGSSGGATDTQYFGPGTRLTVL.